The 17 T cell receptor beta chains presented below share a single source sample, sequenced in a study of blood T cell repertoires in COVID-19. Sequencing used immunoSEQ multiplex PCR; TCRdb keeps in-frame clones, though not all of them. This table has hundreds of thousands of clones, around nine tenths appearing once. Sequenced material: PBMCs or T cells enriched from blood (not recorded which). These TCRs come from a woman in her thirties or forties who had recovered from COVID-19.

The chain combines TRBV28 with TRBJ1-5; TRBD1 is a possible D gene (5 bases). Trimming removed 5 bases at V and 0 bases at J, with 8 bases between. The CDR3 sequence is 14 residues long. CDR1 is MDHEN and CDR2 is SYDVKM in the germline V gene. Here the CDR3 DNA reads TGTGCCAGCAGTAAGGGGCATAGCAATCAGCCCCAGCATTTT. Its translation is CASSKGHSNQPQHF. Using reference TRBV28 and TRBJ1-5 for the parts outside the CDR3, the full variable domain is DVKVTQSSRYLVKRTGEKVFLECVQDMDHENMFWYRQDPGLGLRLIYFSYDVKMKEKGDIPEGYSVSREKKERFSLILESASTNQTSMYLCASSKGHSNQPQHFGDGTRLSIL.

The chain has TRBV3-1 (or the pseudogene TRBV3-2) and TRBJ2-2, with 10 bases lining up with TRBD2. Germline V gives CDR1 LGHDT, CDR2 YNNKEL (reference sequence). CDR3 length equals 13 residues. Trimming removed 9 bases from V and 6 bases from J; junction bases left unmatched: 4. For the CDR3, the DNA is TGTGCCAGTCAGACTAGCGGGTCCGGGGAGCTGTTTTTT. Translating it yields CASQTSGSGELFF.

The gene calls are TRBV9 and TRBJ2-3; 9 bases are shared with TRBD2. CDR1 and CDR2 (germline): SGDLS, YYNGEE. After removal of 0 bases from V and 6 bases from J, the junction contained 8 bases not matched to a gene. CDR3 length: 16 residues. Here the CDR3 DNA reads TGTGCCAGCAGCGTAGTGGCTAGCGGGGCCGGGGATACGCAGTATTTT. Its protein product is CASSVVASGAGDTQYF. The entire variable domain, with the rest obtained from reference TRBV9 and TRBJ2-3, is as follows: DSGVTQTPKHLITATGQRVTLRCSPRSGDLSVYWYQQSLDQGLQFLIQYYNGEERAKGNILERFSAQQFPDLHSELNLSSLELGDSALYFCASSVVASGAGDTQYFGPGTRLTVL.

The chain recombines TRBV12-3 or TRBV12-4 with TRBJ2-1; a possible D gene is TRBD2 (5 bases). Trimming took off 6 bases at V and 7 bases at J, with 10 bases between the two ends. The CDR3 covers 12 residues. The CDR3 DNA reads as TGTGCCAGCAGGCTGAGAGGGAATGAGCAGTTCTTC. The encoded protein is CASRLRGNEQFF.

The gene calls are TRBV19 and TRBJ2-2; perhaps TRBD2 as D (6 bases). Germline CDR1 reads LNHDA; CDR2 reads SQIVND (reference sequence). This CDR3 comprises 16 residues. V shed 0 bases and J shed 7 bases, with 15 bases lying between them. CDR3 DNA: TGTGCCAGTAGTATAGATCGGGGACTGAAAAACGGGGAGCTGTTTTTT. Protein sequence: CASSIDRGLKNGELFF.

The rearrangement links TRBV18 to TRBJ1-1, with 7 bases matching TRBD1. Germline assignment: CDR1 KGHSH and CDR2 LQKENI. V gave up 2 bases and J gave up 4 bases; unmatched junction bases: 1. This CDR3 is 13 amino acids long. CDR3 nucleotide sequence: TGTGCCAGCTCACCAAGGGGGCCCACTGAAGCTTTCTTT. It encodes CASSPRGPTEAFF.

The rearrangement links TRBV7-9 to TRBJ2-3; 7 positions agree with TRBD2. The CDR3 is 15 residues long. Germline lookup yields CDR1 SEHNR and CDR2 FQNEAQ (reference sequence). V shed 4 bases and J 3 bases; nucleotides not matched to a gene: 7. The CDR3 nucleotides read TGTGCCAGCAGCTGGGCCGGGCGGGGGACAGATACGCAGTATTTT. It encodes CASSWAGRGTDTQYF.

The chain links TRBV3-1 (or the pseudogene TRBV3-2) to TRBJ1-6, with D uncertain. The germline gives CDR1 LGHDT, CDR2 YNNKEL (reference sequence). CDR3 size: 17 residues. Trimming removed 1 base from V and 4 bases from J, with 14 bases in between. CDR3 DNA sequence: TGTGCCAGCAGCCAAGGCGGCAGAGTGATTTATAATTCACCCCTCCACTTT. It specifies CASSQGGRVIYNSPLHF.

The chain employs TRBV7-9 and TRBJ1-2, with 9 nucleotides matching TRBD1. Germline V lookup: CDR1 SEHNR, CDR2 FQNEAQ (reference sequence). V dropped 5 bases and J dropped 7; count of bases not matched to a gene: 14. This CDR3 contains 16 residues. The CDR3 sequence is CASSTLPPDRGGGYTF. CDR3 in DNA: TGTGCCAGCAGCACCCTGCCCCCGGACAGGGGAGGTGGCTACACCTTC.

Regarding this clone: At the DNA level, this CDR3 is encoded by other sequences in the same sample as well. The chain employs TRBV2 and TRBJ2-7; possibly TRBD2 for D (5 bases). The CDR3 runs 13 residues. Germline V gene sequence: CDR1 SNHLY, CDR2 FYNNEI. With 4 bases removed from V and 3 bases from J, the gap between germline ends came to 10 bases. CDR3 bases: TGTGCCAGCAGTGGCACTAGACTCTACGAGCAGTACTTC. Amino acid sequence: CASSGTRLYEQYF.

This chain joins TRBV6-5 and TRBJ2-3; a weak D match, TRBD2 (5 bases). CDR3 size: 14 residues. Trimming stripped 6 bases from V and 4 bases from J, with 14 bases between. The germline CDR1 and CDR2 sequences are MNHEY and SVGAGI. The CDR3 nucleotides read TGTGCCAGCAGACTAGAGGTGGCTCCAGATACGCAGTATTTT. Its protein product is CASRLEVAPDTQYF.

The genes are TRBV5-4 and TRBJ2-2; no reliable D call. The CDR3 covers 16 residues. The ends were cut back, 0 bases at V and 2 bases at J, with 11 bases in the middle. CDR1 and CDR2 (germline): SGHNT, YYREEE (reference sequence). CDR3 protein: CASSLVPGINTGELFF. The CDR3 bases are TGTGCCAGCAGCTTGGTTCCAGGAATTAACACCGGGGAGCTGTTTTTT.

J is TRBJ1-1 and V is TRBV3-1 (or the pseudogene TRBV3-2), with D possibly matching TRBD1 (6 bases). Trimming cost V 4 bases and J 10 bases, with 13 bases left between them. Germline loops: CDR1 LGHDT, CDR2 YNNKEL (reference sequence). CDR3 length: 12 residues. The CDR3 region is CASSPPGGGAFF. Here the CDR3 DNA reads TGTGCCAGCAGCCCCCCGGGGGGCGGAGCTTTCTTT.

The rearrangement uses TRBV28 and TRBJ2-6; TRBD2 might be the D (5 bases). The CDR3 extends over 17 amino acids. V lost 6 bases and J lost 0, with 15 bases in between. Per the germline V gene, CDR1 is MDHEN and CDR2 is SYDVKM. CDR3 region: CASSSGISFSGANVLTF. CDR3 nucleotides: TGTGCCAGCAGCTCCGGGATCTCCTTCTCTGGGGCCAACGTCCTGACTTTC.

This chain uses TRBV6-2 or TRBV6-3 with TRBJ2-2, with 9 bases matching TRBD2. Germline values: CDR1 MNHEY, CDR2 SVGEGT. With 2 bases clipped from V and 0 bases from J, the junction kept 7 bases outside the gene matches. This CDR3 contains 18 residues. CDR3 bases: TGTGCCAGCAGTTACACAGCGGGAGGACCTGCGAACACCGGGGAGCTGTTTTTT. This sequence encodes CASSYTAGGPANTGELFF.

The chain carries TRBV14 and TRBJ2-1; 11 positions agree with TRBD1. The CDR3 covers 16 residues. V shed 1 base, J shed 8 bases, and the junction held 7 bases outside the gene matches. In germline, CDR1 is SGHDN, CDR2 FVKESK. The CDR3 nucleotides read TGTGCCAGCAGCCAAGCGACGGACAGGGGGCTCTATGAGCAGTTCTTC. Its protein product is CASSQATDRGLYEQFF.

The J gene is TRBJ2-7, the V gene TRBV6-2 or TRBV6-3, with 8 bases that match TRBD2. V lost 10 bases to trimming and J lost 0 bases; unmatched junction nucleotides: 8. Germline V lookup: CDR1 MNHEY, CDR2 SVGEGT. There are 14 residues in the CDR3. CDR3 loop: CATNPSGPSYEQYF. The CDR3 bases are TGTGCCACCAACCCTAGCGGGCCCTCCTACGAGCAGTACTTC.